These T cell receptor beta chains were read from a single sample in a study of beta chain features in type 1 diabetes. Profiled with immunoSEQ multiplex PCR; TCRdb holds only in-frame clones, not every one. The sample holds hundreds of thousands of clones, about 71% seen once. The sample taken for sequencing was naive CD4+ T cells from blood. The receptors were gathered from a man aged 25 to 40 in good health. Each CDR3 is given with its conserved first and last residue. The D gene is left open where the match is weak. Rows give clone size only sometimes, using once, few, many, or a class for an expanded clone.

d_call	clone_size	v_call	j_call	cdr3_nt	cdr3_aa
-	-	TRBV7-2	TRBJ2-3	TGTGCCAGCAGCTCACAGGGCTCAAGAGATACGCAGTATTTT	CASSSQGSRDTQYF
TRBD2	-	TRBV7-2	TRBJ2-1	TGTGCCAGCAGCTCCTTCGGACTAGCGGGAGGTGAAGAGCAGTTCTTC	CASSSFGLAGGEEQFF
-	-	TRBV29-1	TRBJ1-1	TGCAGTTTTAAAGCCCAGAGCGCGAACACTGAAGCTTTCTTT	CSFKAQSANTEAFF
-	-	TRBV30	TRBJ1-2	TGTGCCTGGAGTTTGGGGACTCATGGCTACACCTTC	CAWSLGTHGYTF
-	few	TRBV27	TRBJ2-3	TGTGCCAGCAGTTTACAGGGGGATACGCAGTATTTT	CASSLQGDTQYF
TRBD2	-	TRBV25-1	TRBJ2-2	TGTGCCAGCATCCCAGCGGGAGGGATAACCGGGGAGCTGTTTTTT	CASIPAGGITGELFF
-	-	TRBV7-9	TRBJ2-6	TGTGCCAGCAGCCAGGGACATACTGGGGCCAACGTCCTGACTTTC	CASSQGHTGANVLTF
-	few	TRBV25-1	TRBJ2-7	TGTGCCAGCGGGGTAGGGGTTAGTCCCTACGAGCAGTACTTC	CASGVGVSPYEQYF
TRBD2	few	TRBV30	TRBJ2-7	TGTGCCTGGAGTCCGGGACTAGCGGGTCCCTACGAGCAGTACTTC	CAWSPGLAGPYEQYF
TRBD2	-	TRBV5-4	TRBJ2-5	TGTGCCAGCAGCTTTCCCGGGACTAGCTCAACGGAGACCCAGTACTTC	CASSFPGTSSTETQYF
-	few	TRBV7-7	TRBJ2-1	TGTGCCAGCAGCCCCACTCGGAGCTACAATGAGCAGTTCTTC	CASSPTRSYNEQFF
-	-	TRBV30	TRBJ2-5	TGTGCCTGGAGTTCCCGGCAAGAGACCCAGTACTTC	CAWSSRQETQYF
-	-	TRBV15	TRBJ2-1	TGTGCCACCAGCAGAGATCGCGGGCTGTCCTACAATGAGCAGTTCTTC	CATSRDRGLSYNEQFF
-	-	TRBV7-2	TRBJ2-7	TGTGCCAGCAGCTTAGAAGGGATGTCCTACGAGCAGTACTTC	CASSLEGMSYEQYF
TRBD1	few	TRBV28	TRBJ2-2	TGTGCCAGCAGTCTCGGGACAGCCACCGGGGAGCTGTTTTTT	CASSLGTATGELFF
TRBD2	-	TRBV29-1	TRBJ2-7	TGCAGCGTAGCTACTAGCGGGTGGCGCTACGAGCAGTACTTC	CSVATSGWRYEQYF
TRBD1	-	TRBV6-5	TRBJ2-2	TGTGCCAGCAGGCTTAGACAGGGAAACACCGGGGAGCTGTTTTTT	CASRLRQGNTGELFF
-	-	TRBV30	TRBJ2-3	TGTGCCTGGAGCGGGGCCCGCACAGATACGCAGTATTTT	CAWSGARTDTQYF
TRBD1	-	TRBV29-1	TRBJ1-2	TGCAGCGTTGAAGATCGGACAGGGAGACGGTATGGCTACACCTTC	CSVEDRTGRRYGYTF
TRBD1	-	TRBV11-2	TRBJ1-4	TGTGCCAGCAGTCCCCAGGGGGCGCGACGTGAAAAACTGTTTTTT	CASSPQGARREKLFF
TRBD2	few	TRBV28	TRBJ2-7	TGTGCCAGCACCTCGGCTAGCGGCCCCTACGAGCAGTACTTC	CASTSASGPYEQYF
-	-	TRBV10-3	TRBJ2-7	TGTGCCATCAGTGGACTCACAGGGTACGAGCAGTACTTC	CAISGLTGYEQYF
TRBD2	few	TRBV29-1	TRBJ2-3	TGCAGCGTTCAAGGAGCGGGAGGATCTGATACGCAGTATTTT	CSVQGAGGSDTQYF
-	-	TRBV29-1	TRBJ1-4	TGCAGCGCCAGGAATGAAAAACTGTTTTTT	CSARNEKLFF
TRBD1	-	TRBV5-4	TRBJ2-2	TGTGCCAGCACCTTGATGGGACAGAAGACCGGGGAGCTGTTTTTT	CASTLMGQKTGELFF
-	-	TRBV19	TRBJ1-1	TGTGCCAGTAGTTCCCGAACAGACACTGAAGCTTTCTTT	CASSSRTDTEAFF
-	once	TRBV2	TRBJ2-2	TGTGCCAGCAGTGAAGGGGACACCGGGGAGCTGTTTTTT	CASSEGDTGELFF
-	few	TRBV29-1	TRBJ2-6	TGCAGCGTTAGAGGTGGGGCCAACGTCCTGACTTTC	CSVRGGANVLTF
-	-	TRBV15	TRBJ1-1	TGTGCCACCAGCCCCGGGACCTCGAACACTGAAGCTTTCTTT	CATSPGTSNTEAFF
-	-	TRBV11-3	TRBJ2-1	TGTGCCAGCAGCTTAGACGGAGGTAGGGGCAATGAGCAGTTCTTC	CASSLDGGRGNEQFF
-	once	TRBV6-5	TRBJ2-7	TGTGCCAGCAGTTCCCCAGCGTGGGGGGAGCAGTACTTC	CASSSPAWGEQYF
TRBD1	-	TRBV5-1	TRBJ2-1	TGCGCCAGCAGCTTGGCCACAGGGGTCCACAATGAGCAGTTCTTC	CASSLATGVHNEQFF
-	-	TRBV9	TRBJ2-7	TGTGCCAGCAGCGTCGAGACCATGGGAGAGCAGTACTTC	CASSVETMGEQYF
-	few	TRBV28	TRBJ2-2	TGTGCCAGCAGTTTGAGCACCGGGGAGCTGTTTTTT	CASSLSTGELFF
-	-	TRBV7-9	TRBJ1-1	TGTGCCAGCAACACCCCAGGCACTGAAGCTTTCTTT	CASNTPGTEAFF
-	few	TRBV7-2	TRBJ2-1	TGTGCCAGCAGTTACTACAATGAGCAGTTCTTC	CASSYYNEQFF
-	-	TRBV29-1	TRBJ2-5	TGCAGCACTTTACAGGGCGTCCCAGAGACCCAGTACTTC	CSTLQGVPETQYF
-	-	TRBV5-1	TRBJ2-2	TGCGCCAGCAGCTTTGGGGGGCGAGTCAACACCGGGGAGCTGTTTTTT	CASSFGGRVNTGELFF
TRBD1	-	TRBV5-1	TRBJ2-5	TGCGCCAGCAGCCTCCCAGGGACAGGGGGCGTAGAGACCCAGTACTTC	CASSLPGTGGVETQYF
-	-	TRBV9	TRBJ2-7	TGTGCCAGCAGCGTAGGTATAGAAGAACGGTACGAGCAGTACTTC	CASSVGIEERYEQYF
-	-	TRBV7-2	TRBJ2-5	TGTGCCAGCAGCTTAAAGTCGGGGCCGGGGAAGACCCAGTACTTC	CASSLKSGPGKTQYF